Presented here are 21 T cell receptor beta chains from one specimen sequenced in a study of blood T cell repertoires in COVID-19 (dated by TCRdb to about 2020). Libraries came from the immunoSEQ multiplex PCR assay. Not all clones reach the TCRdb copy of this immuneACCESS table, which keeps in-frame sequences only. Checked studies attribute under half of the gap to unresolved V genes and leave the rest unexplained. The sample records about 70,000 clones, 80% of which are singletons. The ten largest clones add up to over 15% of the sample. The sequenced sample consisted of peripheral blood. Receptor source: a man between 65 and 85 years old who had recovered from COVID-19.

This chain connects TRBV10-3 to TRBJ1-2, with 7 bases lining up with TRBD1. Trimming removed 10 bases from V and 3 bases from J; junction bases left unmatched: 5. Germline V gives CDR1 ENHRY, CDR2 SYGVKD. The CDR3 length is 12 residues. This CDR3 is CATQDRDYGYTF. CDR3 nucleotide sequence: TGTGCCACGCAAGACAGGGACTATGGCTACACCTTC.

The chain employs TRBV7-2 and TRBJ1-2; maybe TRBD1 (5 bases). Trimming removed 4 bases from V and 1 base from J, with 16 bases in between. Looked up from germline, CDR1 is SGHTA and CDR2 is FQGNSA. This CDR3 spans 16 amino acids. As DNA, the CDR3 is TGTGCCAGCAGCTCATCTGAGAGGAGGGGTAACTATGGCTACACCTTC. This translates into CASSSSERRGNYGYTF.

CDR3 loop: CASKVRDITDTQYF. CDR3 coding DNA: TGTGCCAGCAAAGTCCGGGACATCACAGATACGCAGTATTTT. This rearrangement joins TRBV11-2 to TRBJ2-3, with D possibly TRBD1 on 6 matching bases. This CDR3 is built from 14 residues. V shed 7 bases and J shed 2 bases, with 13 bases lying between them. The germline gives CDR1 SGHAT, CDR2 FQNNGV.

DNA of the CDR3: TGTGCCAGCAGCGATTCCCGGGAGGGCGAGCAGTACTTC. Translated, it gives CASSDSREGEQYF. The rearrangement uses TRBV3-1 (or the pseudogene TRBV3-2) and TRBJ2-7, with 8 bases aligning to TRBD2. This CDR3 comprises 13 residues. Germline V gene lookup returns CDR1 LGHDT and CDR2 YNNKEL (reference sequence). V was pared by 5 bases and J by 6 bases, with 6 bases of the junction left unmatched.

The rearrangement joins TRBV24-1 to TRBJ2-1, with 10 bases that match TRBD2. The CDR3 is 16 amino acids. V shed 3 bases, J shed 4 bases, and the junction held 5 bases outside the gene matches. Germline loops: CDR1 KGHDR, CDR2 SFDVKD. CDR3 DNA: TGTGCCACCAGTGATCGGACTAGCGGAGGTTACAATGAGCAGTTCTTC. Translating gives CATSDRTSGGYNEQFF.

The rearrangement joins TRBV3-1 (or the pseudogene TRBV3-2) to TRBJ2-1; the match to TRBD1 covers 12 bases. V lost 1 base, J lost 2 bases, and 12 bases stayed unmatched. The germline CDR1 and CDR2 sequences are LGHDT and YNNKEL (reference sequence). The CDR3 has 20 residues. The CDR3 reads CASSQGPGQGALLAYNEQFF. Written as DNA, the CDR3 is TGTGCCAGCAGCCAAGGACCGGGACAGGGGGCCCTTTTAGCCTACAATGAGCAGTTCTTC.

This clone was seen just once. The chain carries TRBV5-4 and TRBJ2-3, with D possibly matching TRBD2 (7 bases). V lost 4 bases and J lost 3, with 18 bases in between. Germline V gene sequence: CDR1 SGHNT, CDR2 YYREEE (reference sequence). The CDR3 contains 16 residues. CDR3 loop: CASSQGGREITDTQYF. CDR3 in DNA: TGTGCCAGCAGCCAAGGGGGGCGGGAGATAACAGATACGCAGTATTTT.

CDR3 sequence (DNA): TGTGCCAGCAGCGCCGAGACAACTAGCATCCCTGAGAATGAGCAGTTCTTC. Translation gives CASSAETTSIPENEQFF. The rearrangement joins TRBV9 to TRBJ2-1; the D gene is possibly TRBD2 (6 bases). This CDR3 contains 17 residues. CDR1 and CDR2 (germline): SGDLS, YYNGEE. V lost 3 bases, J lost 7 bases, and 23 bases lay in between.

The rearrangement joins TRBV10-3 to TRBJ1-2; TRBD1 matches at 7 bases. Germline V gives CDR1 ENHRY, CDR2 SYGVKD. This CDR3 is 14 amino acids long. V was pared by 4 bases and J by 4 bases, with 6 bases of the junction left unmatched. This chain's CDR3 is CAISVGGGGYGYTF. CDR3 bases: TGTGCCATCAGTGTAGGAGGGGGCGGCTATGGCTACACCTTC.

This rearrangement joins TRBV4-1 to TRBJ1-2, with D unresolved. The CDR3 is 14 amino acids. The germline V gene has CDR1 MGHRA and CDR2 YSYEKL. Between the trimmed V and J ends, which lost 4 bases and 5 bases, there was a span of 14 bases. This CDR3 reads CASSRRVAPYGYTF. The CDR3 DNA is TGCGCCAGCAGCCGCCGGGTGGCACCATATGGCTACACCTTC.

V usage is TRBV28 and J usage is TRBJ1-3; D might be TRBD1 (5 bases). The CDR3 spans 16 residues. Germline CDR1 is MDHEN and CDR2 is SYDVKM. The V gene lost 5 bases and the J gene lost 2 bases, with 16 bases spanning the gap. CDR3 nucleotides: TGTGCCAGCAGTACCGGCGGACAAGACACTGGAAACACCATATATTTT. Its translation: CASSTGGQDTGNTIYF.

This chain uses TRBV27 with TRBJ1-5, with unresolved D. V was pared by 10 bases and J by 0 bases, with 10 bases between. Germline assignment: CDR1 MNHEY and CDR2 SMNVEV (reference sequence). This CDR3 has 13 residues. The CDR3: CATDGLSNQPQHF. The CDR3 DNA reads as TGTGCCACCGACGGACTTAGCAATCAGCCCCAGCATTTT.

The chain carries TRBV7-2 and TRBJ2-5, with unresolved D. The CDR3 sequence is 13 residues long. Per germline, CDR1 SGHTA and CDR2 FQGNSA. Trimming removed 1 base from V and 3 bases from J, with 6 bases in between. The CDR3 here is CASSLDREETQYF. In DNA, the CDR3 is TGTGCCAGCAGCTTAGACAGAGAAGAGACCCAGTACTTC.

The genes are TRBV29-1 and TRBJ2-1; TRBD1 is a possible D gene (6 bases). Trimming removed 3 bases from V and 8 bases from J, with 11 bases in between. The CDR3 consists of 12 residues. The germline CDR1 and CDR2 sequences are SQVTM and ANQGSEA. CDR3: CSVEDSPDEQFF. In nucleotides, the CDR3 is TGCAGCGTTGAGGACAGCCCGGATGAGCAGTTCTTC.

This chain connects TRBV5-1 to TRBJ1-1; 8 nucleotides align to TRBD1. This CDR3 region has 16 residues. Germline V gives CDR1 SGHRS, CDR2 YFSETQ. V shed 4 bases, J shed 0 bases, and the junction held 8 bases outside the gene matches. The CDR3 DNA reads as TGCGCCAGCAGCACCGACAGGGGTCACATGAACACTGAAGCTTTCTTT. It encodes CASSTDRGHMNTEAFF.

DNA for the CDR3: TGTGCCAGCAGCCCAGGGTCTTCGTCTAACTATGGCTACACCTTC. It codes for CASSPGSSSNYGYTF. The chain recombines TRBV7-2 with TRBJ1-2; D might be TRBD1 (5 bases). Trimming removed 5 bases from V and 0 bases from J, with 13 bases in between. The CDR3 covers 15 residues. Germline lookup yields CDR1 SGHTA and CDR2 FQGNSA.

This chain uses TRBV6-2 or TRBV6-3 with TRBJ1-1; 7 nucleotides line up with TRBD1. The CDR3 runs to 14 residues. Germline V gene lookup returns CDR1 MNHEY and CDR2 SVGEGT. V shed 4 bases and J 3 bases; nucleotides not matched to a gene: 5. CDR3 sequence reads: CASSSQQGYTEAFF. The CDR3, as DNA: TGTGCCAGCAGTTCCCAACAGGGGTACACTGAAGCTTTCTTT.

The chain carries TRBV29-1 and TRBJ2-3, with D possibly being TRBD2 (6 bases). Trimming took off 6 bases at V and 3 bases at J, with 16 bases between the two ends. CDR1 is SQVTM, CDR2 ANQGSEA, per germline. This CDR3 is built from 14 residues. The CDR3 sequence is CSVLEGLVTDTQYF. As DNA, the CDR3 is TGCAGCGTCCTGGAGGGTTTGGTAACAGATACGCAGTATTTT.

This clone was observed once. V and J are TRBV19 and TRBJ1-4, with D uncertain. CDR1 and CDR2 from the germline V gene are LNHDA and SQIVND (reference sequence). V was pared by 4 bases and J by 8 bases, with 8 bases between. This CDR3 contains 12 residues. The CDR3 nucleotides read TGTGCCAGTAGTACCAGTATAGAAAAACTGTTTTTT. It is translated as CASSTSIEKLFF. Full variable domain (missing parts from reference TRBV19 and TRBJ1-4): DGGITQSPKYLFRKEGQNVTLSCEQNLNHDAMYWYRQDPGQGLRLIYYSQIVNDFQKGDIAEGYSVSREKKESFPLTVTSAQKNPTAFYLCASSTSIEKLFFGSGTQLSVL.

This clone occurred a few times. The genes are TRBV29-1 and TRBJ2-7; 8 bases agree with TRBD1. Per the germline V gene, CDR1 is SQVTM and CDR2 is ANQGSEA. The CDR3 has 14 amino acids. J was trimmed by 7 bases and V by 6 bases; bases with no gene match: 14. This chain's CDR3 is CSVGGQGGAGEQYF. The CDR3 region has the DNA TGCAGCGTCGGAGGACAGGGAGGTGCCGGAGAGCAGTACTTC.

This chain links TRBV28 with TRBJ2-5; TRBD2 agrees at 16 bases. This CDR3 contains 16 residues. The germline gives CDR1 MDHEN, CDR2 SYDVKM. Trimming cost V 6 bases and J 6 bases; bases outside gene matches: 7. For the CDR3, the DNA is TGTGCCAGCAGACCGGGACTAGCGGGAGGGTCCAAGACCCAGTACTTC. Amino acids: CASRPGLAGGSKTQYF.